These 20 T cell receptor beta chains came from one sample sequenced in a study of cytomegalovirus exposure and HLA in healthy donors. Repertoires were generated with immunoSEQ multiplex PCR, while TCRdb's copy carries only in-frame clones and drops some. The sample contains about 160,000 clones, 89% of which appear only once. The sequencing sample was made of PBMCs. The receptors stem from a woman between 18 and 29 years old in good health and CMV-seropositive.

This chain uses TRBV4-1 with TRBJ1-5; no clear D gene. The V gene's germline CDR1 is MGHRA and CDR2 YSYEKL. Trimming stripped 3 bases from V and 9 bases from J, with 15 bases between. The CDR3 runs to 14 residues. The CDR3 DNA is TGCGCCAGCAGCCAGCCAGGCTTTGAGGGGCCCCAGCATTTT. This translates into CASSQPGFEGPQHF.

J is TRBJ2-7 and V is TRBV2, with 7 nucleotides matching TRBD2. CDR1 is SNHLY, CDR2 FYNNEI, per germline. Trimming cost V 11 bases and J 2 bases; bases outside gene matches: 18. The CDR3 totals 16 residues. This chain's CDR3 is CAEGKVPSGFPYEQYF. The CDR3 coding sequence is TGTGCCGAGGGAAAAGTACCTAGCGGATTCCCCTACGAGCAGTACTTC.

With respect to this clone: The same CDR3 arises from other DNA sequences in this sample as well. V usage is TRBV5-1 and J usage is TRBJ1-1; D gene ambiguous. Germline loops: CDR1 SGHRS, CDR2 YFSETQ. The CDR3 extends over 13 amino acids. The germline V and J ends were trimmed by 2 bases and 0 bases, with 5 bases remaining between them. The CDR3 DNA reads as TGCGCCAGCAGCTTCACAGTGAACACTGAAGCTTTCTTT. Translating gives CASSFTVNTEAFF.

This chain links TRBV9 with TRBJ2-3; 7 nucleotides align to TRBD1. The CDR3 loop spans 15 amino acids. After removal of 2 bases from V and 0 bases from J, the junction contained 3 bases not matched to a gene. Germline V gene data show CDR1 as SGDLS and CDR2 as YYNGEE. DNA for the CDR3: TGTGCCAGCAGCGTTCGGACAGGTAGCACAGATACGCAGTATTTT. This encodes CASSVRTGSTDTQYF. The full variable domain, its missing parts supplied by reference TRBV9 and TRBJ2-3, is DSGVTQTPKHLITATGQRVTLRCSPRSGDLSVYWYQQSLDQGLQFLIQYYNGEERAKGNILERFSAQQFPDLHSELNLSSLELGDSALYFCASSVRTGSTDTQYFGPGTRLTVL.

This rearrangement joins TRBV4-3 to TRBJ2-3; TRBD1 agrees at 7 bases. The CDR3 runs to 16 residues. With 1 base clipped from V and 4 bases from J, the junction kept 8 bases outside the gene matches. CDR1 is LGHNA, CDR2 YSLEER, per germline. The CDR3 region has the DNA TGCGCCAGCAGCCAAGCAGCAACAGGGGTGGCAGATACGCAGTATTTT. Translation gives CASSQAATGVADTQYF.

CDR3 sequence (DNA): TGTGCCAGTGACAGGTCTGGGGCCAACGTCCTGACTTTC. This sequence encodes CASDRSGANVLTF. V gene TRBV6-1 combines with J gene TRBJ2-6; maybe TRBD1 (6 bases). This CDR3 is built from 13 residues. CDR1 and CDR2 (germline): MNHNS, SASEGT. V was shortened by 9 bases and J by 1 base, with 7 bases between the two germline ends.

This chain connects TRBV7-2 to TRBJ2-7, with 8 bases lining up with TRBD1. This CDR3 spans 14 amino acids. The V and J ends lost 5 bases and 5 bases, in that order; junction bases with no gene match: 8. Germline V gene sequence: CDR1 SGHTA, CDR2 FQGNSA. The CDR3 DNA reads as TGTGCCAGCAGCCCCCGGACAGGGAGCCACGAGCAGTACTTC. Protein product: CASSPRTGSHEQYF.

This clone was counted a few times. This rearrangement joins TRBV28 to TRBJ1-2, with unresolved D. Trimming shortened V by 3 bases and J by 4 bases, and 9 bases separated the two germline ends. The germline V gene encodes CDR1 MDHEN and CDR2 SYDVKM. This CDR3 spans 13 amino acids. CDR3 in DNA: TGTGCCAGCAGTTTTGCGGCTGGCTATGGCTACACCTTC. It translates to CASSFAAGYGYTF.

The chain employs TRBV11-2 and TRBJ2-7; maybe TRBD1 (6 bases). CDR1 and CDR2 from the germline V gene are SGHAT and FQNNGV. The CDR3 totals 15 residues. Deletions cut 5 bases from V and 2 bases from J, with 16 bases between. CDR3 in amino acids: CASSRTGFPPYEQYF. The CDR3 DNA sequence: TGTGCCAGCAGCCGTACAGGGTTTCCCCCCTACGAGCAGTACTTC. Together with reference TRBV11-2 and TRBJ2-7, the CDR3 gives the full variable domain: EAGVAQSPRYKIIEKRQSVAFWCNPISGHATLYWYQQILGQGPKLLIQFQNNGVVDDSQLPKDRFSAERLKGVDSTLKIQPAKLEDSAVYLCASSRTGFPPYEQYFGPGTRLTVT.

There are a few counts of this clone. The chain is built from TRBV6-1 and TRBJ1-3; D is possibly TRBD1 (5 bases). CDR3 length: 15 amino acids. V was cut by 8 bases and J by 4 bases, with 18 bases left in between. Germline lookup yields CDR1 MNHNS and CDR2 SASEGT. This CDR3 reads CASLRGPGNGNTIYF. The DNA of the CDR3 is TGTGCCAGCTTGCGGGGCCCGGGAAACGGAAACACCATATATTTT.

The chain recombines TRBV15 with TRBJ2-1; 7 nucleotides align to TRBD2. V lost 0 bases, J lost 5 bases, and 4 bases stayed unmatched. Germline-derived CDR1 and CDR2 are LNHNV and YYDKDF (reference sequence). The CDR3 loop spans 15 amino acids. The CDR3 DNA sequence: TGTGCCACCAGCAGAGAGCGGGCGGGAGACAATGAGCAGTTCTTC. Its protein product is CATSRERAGDNEQFF.

The chain joins TRBV11-3 to TRBJ2-1; TRBD1 matches at 8 bases. The germline CDR1 and CDR2 sequences are SGHNT and YENEEA. The length of the CDR3 is 14 residues. V trimming: 5 bases; J trimming: 7 bases; junction bases outside the gene matches: 7. CDR3 in amino acids: CASSARTGKNEQFF. The CDR3 coding sequence is TGTGCCAGCAGCGCCAGGACAGGGAAAAATGAGCAGTTCTTC.

The CDR3: CATSRDLTGGNQPQHF. The CDR3 DNA follows: TGTGCCACCAGCAGAGATCTGACAGGGGGCAATCAGCCCCAGCATTTT. V and J are TRBV15 and TRBJ1-5, with 8 bases aligning to TRBD1. The V gene end was trimmed by 0 bases and the J gene end by 2 bases; junction bases not matched to a gene: 3. Germline V gene sequence: CDR1 LNHNV, CDR2 YYDKDF (reference sequence). The CDR3 is 16 residues long. Filled out from reference TRBV15 and TRBJ1-5, the complete variable domain reads DAMVIQNPRYQVTQFGKPVTLSCSQTLNHNVMYWYQQKSSQAPKLLFHYYDKDFNNEADTPDNFQSRRPNTSFCFLDIRSPGLGDTAMYLCATSRDLTGGNQPQHFGDGTRLSIL.

The V gene is TRBV4-2, the J gene TRBJ1-4; no firm D call. The CDR3 loop spans 14 amino acids. Trimming cost V 6 bases and J 7 bases, with 15 bases left between them. Germline V gene sequence: CDR1 LGHNA, CDR2 YNFKEQ. CDR3 sequence reads: CASSPPYSTEKLFF. CDR3 sequence (DNA): TGTGCCAGCAGTCCCCCGTACAGTACTGAAAAACTGTTTTTT.

The sample holds one count of this clone. The J gene is TRBJ2-1, the V gene TRBV11-3, with 10 bases fitting TRBD2. The CDR3 is made up of 13 amino acids. From germline, CDR1 is SGHNT and CDR2 YENEEA. V lost 5 bases and J lost 7; bases outside the gene matches: 2. The CDR3, as DNA: TGTGCCAGCAGCCGGACTAGCGGTAATGAGCAGTTCTTC. Translating gives CASSRTSGNEQFF.

The CDR3 spells CACWAEGTEAFF. In DNA form, the CDR3 reads TGTGCCTGCTGGGCAGAGGGCACTGAAGCTTTCTTT. The V and J genes are TRBV28 and TRBJ1-1; D is unresolved. From germline, CDR1 is MDHEN and CDR2 SYDVKM. CDR3 length: 12 residues. V was cut by 11 bases and J by 4 bases, with 14 bases left in between.

The J gene is TRBJ2-1, the V gene TRBV5-5, with 8 bases fitting TRBD2. CDR1 SGHKS and CDR2 YYEKEE come from the germline V gene (reference sequence). This CDR3 region has 12 residues. V lost 4 bases to trimming and J lost 14 bases; unmatched junction nucleotides: 8. This CDR3 is CASSPKAGVKFF. CDR3 DNA sequence: TGTGCCAGCAGCCCTAAAGCGGGAGTGAAGTTCTTC.

This clone was detected once. V gene TRBV7-3 combines with J gene TRBJ2-3; 9 bases are a match to TRBD1. The CDR3 has 16 amino acids. The junction had 8 bases not matched to a gene; V was cut back by 3 bases and J by 4 bases. Germline V CDR1 and CDR2: SGHTA, FQGTGA. DNA for the CDR3: TGTGCCAGCAGCTTTACCGGGACAGGGAGCCCAGATACGCAGTATTTT. Translated: CASSFTGTGSPDTQYF.

This chain joins TRBV9 and TRBJ2-6; unclear D gene. Deletions cut 0 bases from V and 1 base from J, with 5 bases between. The CDR3 spans 15 residues. The germline V gene has CDR1 SGDLS and CDR2 YYNGEE. The CDR3 here is CASSVGVSGANVLTF. The CDR3 DNA follows: TGTGCCAGCAGCGTAGGAGTATCTGGGGCCAACGTCCTGACTTTC.

V and J are TRBV5-1 and TRBJ1-4; no clear D gene. CDR1 and CDR2 from the germline V gene are SGHRS and YFSETQ. V lost 4 bases, J lost 7 bases, and 20 bases lay in between. This CDR3 contains 16 residues. This CDR3 is CASSNIGRGVSEKLFF. CDR3 in DNA: TGCGCCAGCAGCAATATTGGGCGGGGTGTAAGTGAAAAACTGTTTTTT. Combining the CDR3 with reference TRBV5-1 and TRBJ1-4 gives the whole variable domain KAGVTQTPRYLIKTRGQQVTLSCSPISGHRSVSWYQQTPGQGLQFLFEYFSETQRNKGNFPGRFSGRQFSNSRSEMNVSTLELGDSALYLCASSNIGRGVSEKLFFGSGTQLSVL.